The present entry profiles one T cell receptor (beta chain) with its context. The sample belongs to a study of shared clonotypes between healthy human individuals. V was shortened by 2 bases and J by 8 bases, with 3 bases between the two germline ends. The CDR3 is made up of 11 amino acids. Germline assignment: CDR1 LGHNA and CDR2 YNFKEQ. The method was immunoSEQ multiplex PCR; TCRdb's version includes in-frame clones alone and lacks a portion of them. Here the sample spans around 2.3 million clones, 90% to 96% being singletons. The source of this sequence is a young man in good health. The source material was naive CD4+ T cells sorted from blood. Subset defined: CD45RA+ positively selected. V usage is TRBV4-2 and J usage is TRBJ2-2; D ambiguous. CDR3 in amino acids: CASSQRGELFF. The CDR3 DNA reads as TGTGCCAGCAGCCAACGTGGGGAGCTGTTTTTT.